The 13 T cell receptor beta chains in this list originate from one sample, sequenced in a study of CD8+ T cells in alopecia areata. As to treatment: oral pan-JAK inhibitor, 5-10 mg twice daily. Investigators isolated RNA and reverse transcribed it into cDNA to act as the sequencing template. The data were produced by immunoSEQ multiplex PCR, yet TCRdb's version contains in-frame clones alone and is incomplete. The table records 150,000 or so clones, approximately 52% of them present only once. This sample comprised CD4+ T cells sorted from blood, obtained at approximately week 56, from a patient treated with tofacitinib. The receptors derive from a human donor with alopecia areata.

The rearrangement uses TRBV15 and TRBJ2-7; tentatively, D is TRBD2 (6 bases). V lost 5 bases, J lost 0 bases, and 14 bases lay in between. This CDR3 is 15 amino acids long. Germline CDR1 LNHNV, CDR2 YYDKDF (reference sequence). CDR3 bases: TGTGCCACCAGCTCGGGGGAATTAAACTCCTACGAGCAGTACTTC. This encodes CATSSGELNSYEQYF.

The rearrangement links TRBV14 to TRBJ1-5; D not certain. The CDR3 has 14 residues. The germline V gene has CDR1 SGHDN and CDR2 FVKESK. The V gene lost 4 bases and the J gene lost 4 bases, with 11 bases spanning the gap. CDR3 sequence reads: CASSRSGSNQPQHF. As DNA, the CDR3 is TGTGCCAGCAGCCGCTCGGGGTCAAATCAGCCCCAGCATTTT.

There are a few counts of this clone. The chain is built from TRBV18 and TRBJ2-7, with TRBD1 matching 7 bases. V lost 3 bases to trimming and J lost 3 bases; unmatched junction nucleotides: 2. This CDR3 is built from 13 residues. Germline CDR1 reads KGHSH; CDR2 reads LQKENI. In DNA form, the CDR3 reads TGTGCCAGCTCACCGGGACAGAACTACGAGCAGTACTTC. It translates to CASSPGQNYEQYF.

This clone was counted only a few times. The chain uses TRBV7-9 and TRBJ1-1; D is ambiguous. Trimming took 1 base from V and 1 from J, leaving 7 bases between them. The CDR3 consists of 14 residues. Germline assignment: CDR1 SEHNR and CDR2 FQNEAQ (reference sequence). The chain's CDR3 is CASSLGRSNTEAFF. CDR3 nucleotides: TGTGCCAGCAGCTTAGGACGGTCGAACACTGAAGCTTTCTTT.

This clone has more than one count but fewer than ten. The genes are TRBV29-1 and TRBJ1-1; no clear D. The germline V gene encodes CDR1 SQVTM and CDR2 ANQGSEA. The CDR3 is made up of 13 amino acids. Trimming left V 4 bases short and J 0 bases short, with 9 bases between. In DNA, the CDR3 is TGCAGCGTTGCTAAGGTCATGAACACTGAAGCTTTCTTT. Translation: CSVAKVMNTEAFF. The full variable domain, with the rest looked up from reference TRBV29-1 and TRBJ1-1, is SAVISQKPSRDICQRGTSLTIQCQVDSQVTMMFWYRQQPGQSLTLIATANQGSEATYESGFVIDKFPISRPNLTFSTLTVSNMSPEDSSIYLCSVAKVMNTEAFFGQGTRLTVV.

This chain joins TRBV7-9 and TRBJ1-1; the match to TRBD1 covers 7 bases. Germline V lookup: CDR1 SEHNR, CDR2 FQNEAQ (reference sequence). This CDR3 has 14 amino acids. J lost 10 bases, V lost 4 bases, and 12 bases had no gene match. The CDR3 region is CASSSLRQGPLAFF. The DNA of the CDR3 is TGTGCCAGCAGCTCGCTCCGACAGGGCCCATTAGCTTTCTTT.

The chain combines TRBV2 with TRBJ2-7; 8 nucleotides match TRBD2. This CDR3 region has 14 residues. Germline assignment: CDR1 SNHLY and CDR2 FYNNEI. After removal of 8 bases from V and 5 bases from J, the junction contained 11 bases not matched to a gene. The chain's CDR3 is CASGAAGRVNEQYF. The CDR3 region has the DNA TGTGCCAGCGGAGCGGCCGGGAGGGTCAACGAGCAGTACTTC.

Only a few counts were recorded for this clone. This rearrangement joins TRBV4-2 to TRBJ2-3; TRBD2 might be the D (6 bases). Trimming cost V 1 base and J 3 bases, with 11 bases left between them. The CDR3 covers 15 residues. The germline V gene has CDR1 LGHNA and CDR2 YNFKEQ. This CDR3 is CASSQAEGITDTQYF. DNA of the CDR3: TGTGCCAGCAGCCAAGCGGAGGGGATAACAGATACGCAGTATTTT.

The rearrangement uses TRBV11-2 and TRBJ1-1; 11 nucleotides line up with TRBD1. This CDR3 spans 15 amino acids. V gave up 3 bases and J gave up 4 bases; unmatched junction bases: 4. Germline V gene data show CDR1 as SGHAT and CDR2 as FQNNGV. The CDR3: CASSFFGQGATEAFF. In DNA, the CDR3 is TGTGCCAGCAGCTTCTTTGGACAGGGGGCCACTGAAGCTTTCTTT.

V gene TRBV9 combines with J gene TRBJ2-3; the D is unclear. Germline CDR1 SGDLS, CDR2 YYNGEE. The CDR3 runs to 11 residues. With 0 bases removed from V and 8 bases from J, the gap between germline ends came to 4 bases. The CDR3 reads CASSVESTQYF. Written as DNA, the CDR3 is TGTGCCAGCAGCGTAGAAAGTACGCAGTATTTT.

In its sample, this clone was seen a few times. The junction does not match germline at one end; this may be a read error. This CDR3 is CASSEGQLPRF. CDR3 nucleotide sequence: TGTGCCAGCAGTGAAGGCCAGCTCCCTCGGTTC. The V gene is TRBV25-1, the J gene TRBJ2-7; D is uncertain. The germline CDR1 and CDR2 sequences are MGHDK and SYGVNS. The CDR3 consists of 11 residues.

V is TRBV4-1 and J is TRBJ1-3; no reliable D call. Trimming left V 0 bases short and J 3 bases short, with 3 bases between. This CDR3 spans 13 amino acids. CDR1 MGHRA and CDR2 YSYEKL come from the germline V gene. The CDR3 reads CASSQDFGNTIYF. The CDR3 bases are TGCGCCAGCAGCCAAGACTTTGGAAACACCATATATTTT.

The chain combines TRBV6-5 with TRBJ2-7; TRBD1 matches 9 bases. Germline V gives CDR1 MNHEY, CDR2 SVGAGI. V was clipped by 0 bases and J by 2 bases; unmatched bases: 5. The CDR3 contains 16 residues. The CDR3 sequence: CASSYSGQGGAYEQYF. Written as DNA, the CDR3 is TGTGCCAGCAGTTACTCGGGACAGGGTGGAGCCTACGAGCAGTACTTC.